This T cell receptor beta chain came from a study of blood T cell repertoires in COVID-19. V was pared by 4 bases and J by 7 bases, with 16 bases between. The CDR3 spans 15 residues. CDR1 and CDR2 from the germline V gene are SGHDN and FVKESK. Using immunoSEQ multiplex PCR, the repertoire was profiled, and TCRdb retains in-frame clones only, with some absent. The data hold 200,000 or so clones, with around four fifths observed a single time. This clonotype was sampled from an older woman who had recovered from COVID-19. This chain joins TRBV14 and TRBJ2-2, with D maybe TRBD2 (6 bases). The sample taken for sequencing was peripheral blood. CDR3 protein: CASSPVGLGGGELFF. CDR3 coding DNA: TGTGCCAGCAGCCCCGTCGGGCTCGGGGGCGGGGAGCTGTTTTTT.